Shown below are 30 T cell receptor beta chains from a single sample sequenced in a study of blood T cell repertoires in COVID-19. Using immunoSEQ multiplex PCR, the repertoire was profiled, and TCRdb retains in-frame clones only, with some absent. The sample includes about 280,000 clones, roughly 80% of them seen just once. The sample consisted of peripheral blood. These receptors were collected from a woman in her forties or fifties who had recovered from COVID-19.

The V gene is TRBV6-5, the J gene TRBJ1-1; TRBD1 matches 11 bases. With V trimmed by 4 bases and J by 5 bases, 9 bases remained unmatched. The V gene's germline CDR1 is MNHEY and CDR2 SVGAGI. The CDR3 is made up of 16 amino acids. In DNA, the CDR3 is TGTGCCAGCAGTTCAGGACAGGGGGCGCGATGGACTGAAGCTTTCTTT. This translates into CASSSGQGARWTEAFF.

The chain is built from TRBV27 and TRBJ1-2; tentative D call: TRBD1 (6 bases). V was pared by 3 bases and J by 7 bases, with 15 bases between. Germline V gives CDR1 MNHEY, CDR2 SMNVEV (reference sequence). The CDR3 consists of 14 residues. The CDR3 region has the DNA TGTGCCAGCAGTTTGGGCAGGGGCGAGGGTGGCTACACCTTC. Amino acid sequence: CASSLGRGEGGYTF.

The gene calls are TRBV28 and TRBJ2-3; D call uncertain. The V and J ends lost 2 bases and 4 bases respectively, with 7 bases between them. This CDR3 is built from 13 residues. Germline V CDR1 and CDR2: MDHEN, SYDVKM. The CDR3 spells CASSLAVADTQYF. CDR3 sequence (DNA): TGTGCCAGCAGTTTAGCGGTGGCAGATACGCAGTATTTT.

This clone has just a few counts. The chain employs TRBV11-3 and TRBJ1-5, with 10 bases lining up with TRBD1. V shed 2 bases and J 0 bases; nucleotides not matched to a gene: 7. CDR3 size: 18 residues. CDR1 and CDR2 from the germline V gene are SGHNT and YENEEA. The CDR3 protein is CASSLTDRGLYSNQPQHF. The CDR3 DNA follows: TGTGCCAGCAGCTTAACCGACAGGGGGCTTTATAGCAATCAGCCCCAGCATTTT.

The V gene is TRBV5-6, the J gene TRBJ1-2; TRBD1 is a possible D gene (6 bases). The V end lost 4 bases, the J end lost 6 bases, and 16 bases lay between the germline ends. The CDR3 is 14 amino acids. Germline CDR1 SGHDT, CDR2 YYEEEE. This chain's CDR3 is CASSLGAGDHGYTF. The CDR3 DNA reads TGTGCCAGCAGCCTGGGGGCAGGGGACCATGGCTACACCTTC.

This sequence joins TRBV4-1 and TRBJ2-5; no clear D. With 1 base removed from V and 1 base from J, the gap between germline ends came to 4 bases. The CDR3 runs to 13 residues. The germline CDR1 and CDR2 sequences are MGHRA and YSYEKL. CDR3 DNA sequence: TGCGCCAGCAGCCAAGCCCGCCAAGAGACCCAGTACTTC. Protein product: CASSQARQETQYF.

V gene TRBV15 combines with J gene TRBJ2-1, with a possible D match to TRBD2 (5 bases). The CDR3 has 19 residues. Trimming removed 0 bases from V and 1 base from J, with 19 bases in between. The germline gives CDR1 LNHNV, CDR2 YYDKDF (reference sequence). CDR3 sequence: CATSRDSESPWVSYNEQFF. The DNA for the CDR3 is TGTGCCACCAGCAGAGATAGCGAGTCCCCCTGGGTATCCTACAATGAGCAGTTCTTC.

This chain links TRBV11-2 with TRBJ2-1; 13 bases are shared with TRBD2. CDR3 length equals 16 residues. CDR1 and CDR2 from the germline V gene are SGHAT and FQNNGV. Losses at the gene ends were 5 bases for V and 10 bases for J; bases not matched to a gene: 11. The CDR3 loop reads CASSLRGLAGIPEQFF. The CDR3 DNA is TGTGCCAGCAGCCTAAGGGGACTAGCGGGAATCCCCGAGCAGTTCTTC.

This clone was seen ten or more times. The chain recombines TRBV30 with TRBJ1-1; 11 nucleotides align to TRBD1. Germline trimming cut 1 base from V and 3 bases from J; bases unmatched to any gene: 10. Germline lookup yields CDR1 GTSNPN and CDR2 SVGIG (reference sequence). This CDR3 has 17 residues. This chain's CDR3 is CAWSGTGGTSPHTEAFF. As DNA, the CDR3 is TGTGCCTGGAGTGGGACAGGGGGCACCTCCCCCCACACTGAAGCTTTCTTT.

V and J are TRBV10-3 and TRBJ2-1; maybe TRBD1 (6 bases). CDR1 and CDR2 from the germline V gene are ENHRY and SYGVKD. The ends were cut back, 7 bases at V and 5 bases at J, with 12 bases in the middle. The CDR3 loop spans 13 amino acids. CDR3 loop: CAIKTGQNNEQFF. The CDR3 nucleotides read TGTGCCATCAAAACGGGACAAAACAATGAGCAGTTCTTC.

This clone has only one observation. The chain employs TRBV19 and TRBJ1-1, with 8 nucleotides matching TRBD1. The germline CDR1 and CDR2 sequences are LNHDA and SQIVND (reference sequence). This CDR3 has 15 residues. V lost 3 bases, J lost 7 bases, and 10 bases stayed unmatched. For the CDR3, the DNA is TGTGCCAGTAGTATGGGAGACAGGGGACCTCTTGAAGCTTTCTTT. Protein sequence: CASSMGDRGPLEAFF.

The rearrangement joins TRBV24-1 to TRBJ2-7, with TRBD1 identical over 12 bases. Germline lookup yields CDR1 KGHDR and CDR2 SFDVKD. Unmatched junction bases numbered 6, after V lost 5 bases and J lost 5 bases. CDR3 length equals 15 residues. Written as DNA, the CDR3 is TGTGCCACCAGTGCGAGCGGGACAGGGGGCGACGAGCAGTACTTC. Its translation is CATSASGTGGDEQYF.

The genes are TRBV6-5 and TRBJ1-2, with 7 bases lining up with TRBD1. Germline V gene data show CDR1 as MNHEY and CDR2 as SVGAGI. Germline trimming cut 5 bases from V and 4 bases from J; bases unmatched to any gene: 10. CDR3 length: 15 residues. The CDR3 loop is CASSPDREPFYGYTF. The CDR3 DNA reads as TGTGCCAGCAGTCCCGACAGGGAGCCCTTCTATGGCTACACCTTC.

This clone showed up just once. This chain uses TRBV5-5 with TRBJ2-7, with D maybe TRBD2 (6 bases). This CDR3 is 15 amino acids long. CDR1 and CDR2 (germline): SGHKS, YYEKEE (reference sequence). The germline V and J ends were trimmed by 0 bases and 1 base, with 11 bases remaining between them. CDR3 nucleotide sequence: TGTGCCAGCAGCTTGGCGGGGGAAGGTTCCTACGAGCAGTACTTC. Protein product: CASSLAGEGSYEQYF.

CDR3 sequence reads: CASSLWGTGGYQPQHF. As DNA, the CDR3 is TGTGCCAGCAGTTTATGGGGGACAGGGGGATATCAGCCCCAGCATTTT. V is TRBV27 and J is TRBJ1-5, with TRBD1 identical over 11 bases. The J segment lost 5 bases and the V segment lost 1 base, leaving 4 bases of the junction unmatched. Per the germline V gene, CDR1 is MNHEY and CDR2 is SMNVEV (reference sequence). The CDR3 is 16 amino acids.

As DNA, the CDR3 is TGTGCCAGCAGTCGGGGAGGAGGGGTCCATGGCTACACCTTC. Its protein is CASSRGGGVHGYTF. The rearrangement uses TRBV28 and TRBJ1-2; the D gene is possibly TRBD1 (5 bases). In germline, CDR1 is MDHEN, CDR2 SYDVKM. The CDR3 has 14 residues. V was shortened by 5 bases and J by 6 bases, with 16 bases between the two germline ends.

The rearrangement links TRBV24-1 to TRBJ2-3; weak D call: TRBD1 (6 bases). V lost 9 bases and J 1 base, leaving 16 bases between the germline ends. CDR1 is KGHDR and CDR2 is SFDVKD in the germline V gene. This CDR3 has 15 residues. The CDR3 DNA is TGTGCCACCCGACCCCGGGACACCGGCACAGATACGCAGTATTTT. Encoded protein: CATRPRDTGTDTQYF.

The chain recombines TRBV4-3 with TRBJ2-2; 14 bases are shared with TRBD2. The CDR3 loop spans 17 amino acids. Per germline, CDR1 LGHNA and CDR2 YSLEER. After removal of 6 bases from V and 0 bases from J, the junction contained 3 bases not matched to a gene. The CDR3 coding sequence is TGCGCCAGCAGTCGACTAGCGGGGGGGTCGAACACCGGGGAGCTGTTTTTT. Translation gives CASSRLAGGSNTGELFF.

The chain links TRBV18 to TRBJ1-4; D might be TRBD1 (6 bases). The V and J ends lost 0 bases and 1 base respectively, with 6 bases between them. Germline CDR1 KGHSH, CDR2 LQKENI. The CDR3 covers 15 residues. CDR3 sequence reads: CASSPPTGTNEKLFF. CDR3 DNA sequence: TGTGCCAGCTCACCACCGACAGGAACTAATGAAAAACTGTTTTTT. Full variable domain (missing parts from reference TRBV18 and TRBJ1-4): NAGVMQNPRHLVRRRGQEARLRCSPMKGHSHVYWYRQLPEEGLKFMVYLQKENIIDESGMPKERFSAEFPKEGPSILRIQQVVRGDSAAYFCASSPPTGTNEKLFFGSGTQLSVL.

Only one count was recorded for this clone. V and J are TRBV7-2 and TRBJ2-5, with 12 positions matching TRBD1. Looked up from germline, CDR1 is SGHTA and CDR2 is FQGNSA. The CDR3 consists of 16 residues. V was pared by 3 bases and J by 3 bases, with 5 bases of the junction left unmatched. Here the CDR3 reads CASSLGGQGAKETQYF. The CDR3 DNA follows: TGTGCCAGCAGCTTGGGGGGACAGGGGGCGAAAGAGACCCAGTACTTC.

CDR3 nucleotides: TGTGCCAGCAACACTATCCGGGACAGCTCTAACAATCAGCCCCAGCATTTT. Its protein product is CASNTIRDSSNNQPQHF. The chain is built from TRBV3-1 (or the pseudogene TRBV3-2) and TRBJ1-5; 7 positions agree with TRBD1. The CDR3 is 17 amino acids. Germline CDR1 reads LGHDT; CDR2 reads YNNKEL (reference sequence). Trimming took 7 bases from V and 3 from J; bases not matched to a gene: 15.

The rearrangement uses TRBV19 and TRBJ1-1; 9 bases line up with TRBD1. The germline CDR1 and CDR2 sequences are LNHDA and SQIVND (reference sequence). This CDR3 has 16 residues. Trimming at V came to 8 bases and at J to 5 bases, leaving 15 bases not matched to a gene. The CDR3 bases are TGTGCCAGTCATCGACCTATGGGACAGGGTTGGACTGAAGCTTTCTTT. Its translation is CASHRPMGQGWTEAFF.

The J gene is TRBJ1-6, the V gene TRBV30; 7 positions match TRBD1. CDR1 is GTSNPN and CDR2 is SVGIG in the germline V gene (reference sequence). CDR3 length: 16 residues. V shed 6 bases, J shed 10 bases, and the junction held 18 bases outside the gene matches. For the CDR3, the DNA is TGTGCCTGCCTTCCCCCGACAGGGCCCTCTGACTCACCCCTCCACTTT. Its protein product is CACLPPTGPSDSPLHF. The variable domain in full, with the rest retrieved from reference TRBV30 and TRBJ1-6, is SQTIHQWPATLVQPVGSPLSLECTVEGTSNPNLYWYRQAAGRGLQLLFYSVGIGQISSEVPQNLSASRPQDRQFILSSKKLLLSDSGFYLCACLPPTGPSDSPLHFGNGTRLTVT.

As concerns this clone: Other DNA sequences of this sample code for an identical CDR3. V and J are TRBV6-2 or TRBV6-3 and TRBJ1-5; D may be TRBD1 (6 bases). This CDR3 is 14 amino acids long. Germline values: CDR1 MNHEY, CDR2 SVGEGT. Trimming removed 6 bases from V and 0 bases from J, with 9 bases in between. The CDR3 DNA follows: TGTGCCAGCAGCGGGGGCTATAGCAATCAGCCCCAGCATTTT. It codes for CASSGGYSNQPQHF.

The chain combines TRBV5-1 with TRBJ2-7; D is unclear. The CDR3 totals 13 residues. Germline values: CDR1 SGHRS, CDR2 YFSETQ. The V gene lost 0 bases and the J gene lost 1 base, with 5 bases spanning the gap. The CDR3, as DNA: TGCGCCAGCAGCTTGGGGCAGTCCTACGAGCAGTACTTC. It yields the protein CASSLGQSYEQYF.

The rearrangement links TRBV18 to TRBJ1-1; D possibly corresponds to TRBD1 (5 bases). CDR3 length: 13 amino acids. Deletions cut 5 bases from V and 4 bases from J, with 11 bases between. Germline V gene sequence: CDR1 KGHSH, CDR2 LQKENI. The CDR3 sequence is CASSSGLGTEAFF. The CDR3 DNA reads TGTGCCAGCTCATCAGGGTTGGGCACTGAAGCTTTCTTT.

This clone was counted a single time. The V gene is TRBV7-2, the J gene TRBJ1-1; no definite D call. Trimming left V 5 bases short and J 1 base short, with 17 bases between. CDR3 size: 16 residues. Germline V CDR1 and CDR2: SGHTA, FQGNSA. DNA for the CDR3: TGTGCCAGCAGCCCAGTAGGGAGCGGGTGGAACACTGAAGCTTTCTTT. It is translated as CASSPVGSGWNTEAFF.

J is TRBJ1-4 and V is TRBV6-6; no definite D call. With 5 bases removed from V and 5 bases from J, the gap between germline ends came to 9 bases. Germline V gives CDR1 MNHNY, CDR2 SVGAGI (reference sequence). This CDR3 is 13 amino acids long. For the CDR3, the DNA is TGTGCCAGCAGTACCCCTCAGAATGAAAAACTGTTTTTT. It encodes CASSTPQNEKLFF.

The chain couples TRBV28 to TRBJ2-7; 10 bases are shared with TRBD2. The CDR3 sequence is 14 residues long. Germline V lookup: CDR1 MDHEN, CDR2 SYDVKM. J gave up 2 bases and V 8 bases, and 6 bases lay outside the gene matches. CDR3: CASETSGGAYEQYF. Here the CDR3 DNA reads TGTGCCAGCGAAACCAGCGGGGGGGCCTACGAGCAGTACTTC.

The CDR3 DNA follows: TGTGCCAGCAGCTCCGGGACTAGCGGGAGGGCTGAGCAGTACTTC. This sequence encodes CASSSGTSGRAEQYF. The chain joins TRBV9 to TRBJ2-7; 16 nucleotides agree with TRBD2. The V gene end was trimmed by 4 bases and the J gene end by 7 bases; junction bases not matched to a gene: 5. Germline V lookup: CDR1 SGDLS, CDR2 YYNGEE. This CDR3 is built from 15 residues.